Below, one T cell receptor (beta chain) is given with its context. This clone was detected a few times. Its binding antigen is unknown. Base quality data are lacking; no much larger clone is found one base away. Enrolling through a virtual design, the prospective study's participants ranged in age from about 18 to 100 years and lived across about two dozen United States geographic areas. In the prospective study, cohorts were assigned on the basis of participant-reported clinical history obtained from a screening survey and a study questionnaire. ImmuneRACE Cohort 3 recovered participants were defined by two consecutive negative NP/OP PCR tests, healthcare professional clearance, or symptom resolution. Each participant in the prospective study had whole blood, serum and a nasopharyngeal or oropharyngeal swab collected by mobile phlebotomists. Over a roughly 2-month period, participants in the prospective study had the option of providing additional blood draws and questionnaires. Before DNA extraction, prospective study blood samples were shipped either frozen or at room temperature.

The record originates from a study of blood T cell repertoires in COVID-19 (dated by TCRdb to 2020 to 2022). For the study in its entirety: The collaborator samples originated in the United States, Italy and Spain and spanned the acute and convalescent phases of COVID-19. Where HLA class I and class II types were available, the types were taken from metadata supplied by the sample provider, not from assay-based typing. Nearly every sample came with metadata listing a de-identified subject ID, COVID-19 status, age in years and sex. Samples were obtained from the ongoing ImmuneRACE study (first 160 participants) and from over a thousand subjects provided by 6 global collaborators. Subjects who had been exposed to COVID-19, were actively infected with it, or had recovered from it provided the deeply sampled blood TCRbeta repertoires that made up the dataset. The prospective study material was composed of cDNA or gDNA derived from T cells, B-cell-depleted T cells, or PBMCs. The repertoires were released in a freely available public database intended as a resource for research on the immune response to SARS-CoV-2.

Measured from the cysteine to the phenylalanine, the CDR3 is 12 residues long. The kept DNA is CDR3 alone, 36 bases in frame from the first base. Reading the germline V gene gives CDR1 SGDLS and CDR2 YYNGEE. V lost 3 bases and J lost 4 bases; the stretch between them is 7 bases long. The full study reports these points: The amount of clinical and demographic metadata varied by source and participant and was provided uncurated.

TCRbeta CDR3 regions were amplified from genomic DNA by means of the immunoSEQ Assay, a bias-controlled multiplex PCR. Turning to the authors' computational methods: The number of nucleated cells in each sample was estimated from the amplification of reference gene primers within the assay. To quantify the absolute abundance of each unique TCRbeta CDR3 rearrangement, sequence reads were collapsed and filtered. For each sample, productive Simpson clonality was calculated as the square root of Simpson's diversity index over productive rearrangements. TCRdb retrieved this table from immuneACCESS and kept in-frame rearrangements only. Not all clones are present; in checked studies, unresolved V genes account for under half, and no reason is known for the remainder. From that table come the V and J calls and clone size; the DNA was used to work out D and trimming. The sample has roughly 340,000 clones on record, 80% to 90% of them singletons. The ten largest clones add up to approximately 1% of the sample.

The chain couples TRBV9 to TRBJ1-2, with a tentative D gene TRBD1 over 6 matching bases. The sequenced sample was PBMCs or T cells enriched from blood (not recorded which). This TCR derives from a man between 18 and 29 years old who had recovered from COVID-19. The CDR3 loop reads CASSGDTYGYTF. The nucleotide sequence reads as follows: TGTGCCAGCAGCGGGGACACCTATGGCTACACCTTC.